The rows below give T cell receptor beta chains drawn from one sample of a study of yellow fever vaccine responses in identical twins. TCRdb recomputed calls from the RT-PCR reads with MiXCR, one row per CDR3 protein. Altogether more than 350 distinct CDR3 sequences are present, about 65% being singletons, with the ten largest covering roughly a quarter. The sample in question was T cells from blood (PBMCs), unsorted or a sorted subset (not recorded which), obtained before or after yellow fever vaccination (not recorded which). The receptor set was obtained from a female donor who received the yellow fever vaccine. Each CDR3 is given with its conserved first and last residue. A D gene is named only where the DNA matches it firmly. Clone size is given for some rows only: seen once, a few or many times, or a class if the clone is expanded.

J gene | D gene | V gene | clone size | CDR3 protein | CDR3 DNA
TRBJ2-7 | TRBD1 | TRBV24-1 | - | CATSSGTGLVEQYF | TGTGCCACCAGTTCGGGGACAGGGTTGGTCGAGCAGTACTTC
TRBJ2-2 | - | TRBV7-9 | - | CASSRPRLNTGELFF | TGTGCCAGCAGCCGGCCCAGGCTAAACACCGGGGAGCTGTTTTTT
TRBJ1-1 | - | TRBV5-1 | - | CASRDIGQPNTEAFF | TGCGCCAGCAGAGATATCGGGCAGCCGAACACTGAAGCTTTCTTT
TRBJ1-1 | - | TRBV30 | - | CASSIWDTEAFF | TGTGCCTCCAGTATTTGGGACACTGAAGCTTTCTTT
TRBJ1-1 | - | TRBV23-1 | - | CASSPRKSDNKDTEAFF | TGCGCCAGCAGCCCTAGGAAGAGCGACAATAAGGACACTGAAGCTTTCTTT
TRBJ2-4 | - | TRBV4-3 | - | CASSQDEPGFVAKNIQYF | TGCGCCAGCAGCCAAGATGAACCGGGCTTCGTAGCCAAAAACATTCAGTACTTC
TRBJ2-1 | - | TRBV9 | once | CASSARSSGTYNEQFF | TGTGCCAGCAGCGCGCGATCTTCCGGGACCTACAATGAGCAGTTCTTC
TRBJ1-4 | TRBD1 | TRBV7-6 | - | CASTPGQGEGKLFF | TGTGCCAGCACCCCGGGACAGGGGGAAGGAAAACTGTTTTTT
TRBJ1-1 | - | TRBV23-1 | - | CASSRPARRRPMNTEAFF | TGCGCCAGCAGTCGCCCCGCCCGCCGGAGGCCTATGAACACTGAAGCTTTCTTT
TRBJ2-1 | - | TRBV5-1 | - | CASSFLLVVNEQFF | TGCGCCAGCAGCTTTCTTTTGGTAGTCAATGAGCAGTTCTTC
TRBJ2-3 | TRBD1 | TRBV11-1 | - | CASSPLGTAQDTQYF | TGTGCCAGCAGCCCACTGGGGACAGCCCAGGATACGCAGTATTTT
TRBJ2-1 | - | TRBV4-2 | - | CASSQRDNEQFF | TGTGCCAGCAGCCAGAGGGACAATGAGCAGTTCTTC
TRBJ1-2 | - | TRBV23-1 | few | CASITKRKGSPPGGYTF | TGCGCCAGCATCACCAAACGGAAGGGCAGCCCTCCGGGTGGCTACACCTTC
TRBJ2-3 | - | TRBV20-1 | - | CSAGSFTDTQYF | TGCAGTGCTGGATCTTTCACAGATACGCAGTATTTT
TRBJ2-1 | TRBD1 | TRBV11-2 | - | CASSSMTGDNEQFF | TGTGCCAGCAGCTCCATGACAGGGGACAATGAGCAGTTCTTC
TRBJ1-5 | - | TRBV23-1 | - | CASSQPQWHSNQPQHF | TGCGCCAGCAGTCAACCTCAGTGGCATAGCAATCAGCCCCAGCATTTT
TRBJ1-2 | TRBD1 | TRBV5-1 | - | CASSATNRRDRVGGYTF | TGCGCCAGCAGCGCTACCAACCGCCGGGACAGGGTTGGTGGCTACACCTTC